The 2 T cell receptor beta chains in this list originate from one sample, sequenced in a study of CD8 T cells in Susac syndrome. With random hexamers, reverse transcription was performed on about 0.5 to 1 ug of RNA. TCRdb recomputed calls from the immunoSEQ multiplex PCR reads with MiXCR, one row per CDR3 protein. The sample contains 400,000 to 550,000 distinct CDR3 sequences, 75% to 90% of which appear only once. Sequencing input: CD8+ T cells from PBMCs. These receptors originate from a human donor with multiple sclerosis.

This clonotype appeared a single time. The chain couples TRBV28 to TRBJ2-3, with 10 bases fitting TRBD2. The CDR3 sequence is 16 residues long. Germline loops: CDR1 MDHEN, CDR2 SYDVKM. After removal of 7 bases from V and 2 bases from J, the junction contained 9 bases not matched to a gene. CDR3 region: CASIPQREGLTDTQYF. The CDR3 DNA reads as TGTGCCAGCATCCCTCAGCGGGAGGGCCTCACAGATACGCAGTATTTT.

This clonotype was seen only a few times. The chain employs TRBV7-2 and TRBJ2-7, with no clear D. Germline V gives CDR1 SGHTA, CDR2 FQGNSA. Trimming took 5 bases from V and 2 from J, leaving 16 bases between them. This CDR3 contains 15 residues. As DNA, the CDR3 is TGTGCCAGCAGCGAACCAAGTGAAGTCCCCTACGAGCAGTACTTC. As protein: CASSEPSEVPYEQYF.